This entry features one T cell receptor (beta chain) sequence. The data belong to a study of blood T cell repertoires in COVID-19. Study in general: Whether acute or convalescent, the COVID-19 samples came from the United States, Italy and Spain. Sources were T cells, B-cell-depleted T cells, or PBMCs; the material itself was cDNA or gDNA.

CDR3 size: 14 residues. Trimming took off 4 bases at V and 12 bases at J, with 17 bases between the two ends. Germline CDR1 SGHRS, CDR2 YFSETQ. The authors' processing: For nucleated cells, counts were estimated from reference gene primer amplification. The protocol was immunoSEQ multiplex PCR, while the TCRdb copy is restricted to in-frame clones and leaves out a portion. The V and J calls and clone size were taken over from that table, and D and trimming were inferred from the DNA. The sample holds about 200,000 clones, over 70% seen once. Sequenced input: peripheral blood. The sequence was obtained from a woman aged 65 to 85 with acute or convalescent COVID-19. The chain recombines TRBV5-1 with TRBJ1-6; D is possibly TRBD1 (6 bases). CDR3 protein: CASSTGQPEEPLHF. The CDR3 nucleotides are TGCGCCAGCAGCACCGGACAGCCTGAGGAACCCCTCCACTTT.